This paragraph reports one T cell receptor (beta chain). This sample stems from a study of blood T cells in healthy people across ages. V gave up 3 bases and J gave up 1 base, with 12 bases separating them. Germline V gene sequence: CDR1 DFQATT, CDR2 SNEGSKA (reference sequence). The CDR3 runs 14 residues. A second roughly 6 to 11 cycle PCR used barcoded and J-beta primers. TCRdb ran MiXCR on the 5' RACE reads and lists one entry per CDR3 protein. The table records roughly 800,000 distinct CDR3 sequences, about 25% of them present only once. These records were also assigned to another study, of T cells of mothers and their children. That work contributes: Per mother, over 9 million TCR beta CDR3 reads were obtained; per child, approximately 3 million.

The source of this sequence is a boy aged 10-17 years in good health. The specimen was blood. This chain uses TRBV20-1 with TRBJ1-1; D is possibly TRBD1 (6 bases). The CDR3 protein is CSASPLDRNTEAFF. The CDR3 DNA follows: TGCAGTGCTAGTCCCTTGGACAGGAACACTGAAGCTTTCTTT.